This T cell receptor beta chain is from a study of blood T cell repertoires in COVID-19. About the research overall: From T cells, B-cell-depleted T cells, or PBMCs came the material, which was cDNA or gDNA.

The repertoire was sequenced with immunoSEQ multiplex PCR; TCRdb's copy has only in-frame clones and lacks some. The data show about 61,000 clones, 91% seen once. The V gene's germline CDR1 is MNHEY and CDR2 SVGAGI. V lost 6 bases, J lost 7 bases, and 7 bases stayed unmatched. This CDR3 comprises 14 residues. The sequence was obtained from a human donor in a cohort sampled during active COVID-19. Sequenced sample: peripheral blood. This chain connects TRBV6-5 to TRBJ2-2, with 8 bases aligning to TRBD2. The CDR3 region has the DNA TGTGCCAGCAGGGACGGGGGGGCCGGCGGGGAGCTGTTTTTT. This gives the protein CASRDGGAGGELFF.